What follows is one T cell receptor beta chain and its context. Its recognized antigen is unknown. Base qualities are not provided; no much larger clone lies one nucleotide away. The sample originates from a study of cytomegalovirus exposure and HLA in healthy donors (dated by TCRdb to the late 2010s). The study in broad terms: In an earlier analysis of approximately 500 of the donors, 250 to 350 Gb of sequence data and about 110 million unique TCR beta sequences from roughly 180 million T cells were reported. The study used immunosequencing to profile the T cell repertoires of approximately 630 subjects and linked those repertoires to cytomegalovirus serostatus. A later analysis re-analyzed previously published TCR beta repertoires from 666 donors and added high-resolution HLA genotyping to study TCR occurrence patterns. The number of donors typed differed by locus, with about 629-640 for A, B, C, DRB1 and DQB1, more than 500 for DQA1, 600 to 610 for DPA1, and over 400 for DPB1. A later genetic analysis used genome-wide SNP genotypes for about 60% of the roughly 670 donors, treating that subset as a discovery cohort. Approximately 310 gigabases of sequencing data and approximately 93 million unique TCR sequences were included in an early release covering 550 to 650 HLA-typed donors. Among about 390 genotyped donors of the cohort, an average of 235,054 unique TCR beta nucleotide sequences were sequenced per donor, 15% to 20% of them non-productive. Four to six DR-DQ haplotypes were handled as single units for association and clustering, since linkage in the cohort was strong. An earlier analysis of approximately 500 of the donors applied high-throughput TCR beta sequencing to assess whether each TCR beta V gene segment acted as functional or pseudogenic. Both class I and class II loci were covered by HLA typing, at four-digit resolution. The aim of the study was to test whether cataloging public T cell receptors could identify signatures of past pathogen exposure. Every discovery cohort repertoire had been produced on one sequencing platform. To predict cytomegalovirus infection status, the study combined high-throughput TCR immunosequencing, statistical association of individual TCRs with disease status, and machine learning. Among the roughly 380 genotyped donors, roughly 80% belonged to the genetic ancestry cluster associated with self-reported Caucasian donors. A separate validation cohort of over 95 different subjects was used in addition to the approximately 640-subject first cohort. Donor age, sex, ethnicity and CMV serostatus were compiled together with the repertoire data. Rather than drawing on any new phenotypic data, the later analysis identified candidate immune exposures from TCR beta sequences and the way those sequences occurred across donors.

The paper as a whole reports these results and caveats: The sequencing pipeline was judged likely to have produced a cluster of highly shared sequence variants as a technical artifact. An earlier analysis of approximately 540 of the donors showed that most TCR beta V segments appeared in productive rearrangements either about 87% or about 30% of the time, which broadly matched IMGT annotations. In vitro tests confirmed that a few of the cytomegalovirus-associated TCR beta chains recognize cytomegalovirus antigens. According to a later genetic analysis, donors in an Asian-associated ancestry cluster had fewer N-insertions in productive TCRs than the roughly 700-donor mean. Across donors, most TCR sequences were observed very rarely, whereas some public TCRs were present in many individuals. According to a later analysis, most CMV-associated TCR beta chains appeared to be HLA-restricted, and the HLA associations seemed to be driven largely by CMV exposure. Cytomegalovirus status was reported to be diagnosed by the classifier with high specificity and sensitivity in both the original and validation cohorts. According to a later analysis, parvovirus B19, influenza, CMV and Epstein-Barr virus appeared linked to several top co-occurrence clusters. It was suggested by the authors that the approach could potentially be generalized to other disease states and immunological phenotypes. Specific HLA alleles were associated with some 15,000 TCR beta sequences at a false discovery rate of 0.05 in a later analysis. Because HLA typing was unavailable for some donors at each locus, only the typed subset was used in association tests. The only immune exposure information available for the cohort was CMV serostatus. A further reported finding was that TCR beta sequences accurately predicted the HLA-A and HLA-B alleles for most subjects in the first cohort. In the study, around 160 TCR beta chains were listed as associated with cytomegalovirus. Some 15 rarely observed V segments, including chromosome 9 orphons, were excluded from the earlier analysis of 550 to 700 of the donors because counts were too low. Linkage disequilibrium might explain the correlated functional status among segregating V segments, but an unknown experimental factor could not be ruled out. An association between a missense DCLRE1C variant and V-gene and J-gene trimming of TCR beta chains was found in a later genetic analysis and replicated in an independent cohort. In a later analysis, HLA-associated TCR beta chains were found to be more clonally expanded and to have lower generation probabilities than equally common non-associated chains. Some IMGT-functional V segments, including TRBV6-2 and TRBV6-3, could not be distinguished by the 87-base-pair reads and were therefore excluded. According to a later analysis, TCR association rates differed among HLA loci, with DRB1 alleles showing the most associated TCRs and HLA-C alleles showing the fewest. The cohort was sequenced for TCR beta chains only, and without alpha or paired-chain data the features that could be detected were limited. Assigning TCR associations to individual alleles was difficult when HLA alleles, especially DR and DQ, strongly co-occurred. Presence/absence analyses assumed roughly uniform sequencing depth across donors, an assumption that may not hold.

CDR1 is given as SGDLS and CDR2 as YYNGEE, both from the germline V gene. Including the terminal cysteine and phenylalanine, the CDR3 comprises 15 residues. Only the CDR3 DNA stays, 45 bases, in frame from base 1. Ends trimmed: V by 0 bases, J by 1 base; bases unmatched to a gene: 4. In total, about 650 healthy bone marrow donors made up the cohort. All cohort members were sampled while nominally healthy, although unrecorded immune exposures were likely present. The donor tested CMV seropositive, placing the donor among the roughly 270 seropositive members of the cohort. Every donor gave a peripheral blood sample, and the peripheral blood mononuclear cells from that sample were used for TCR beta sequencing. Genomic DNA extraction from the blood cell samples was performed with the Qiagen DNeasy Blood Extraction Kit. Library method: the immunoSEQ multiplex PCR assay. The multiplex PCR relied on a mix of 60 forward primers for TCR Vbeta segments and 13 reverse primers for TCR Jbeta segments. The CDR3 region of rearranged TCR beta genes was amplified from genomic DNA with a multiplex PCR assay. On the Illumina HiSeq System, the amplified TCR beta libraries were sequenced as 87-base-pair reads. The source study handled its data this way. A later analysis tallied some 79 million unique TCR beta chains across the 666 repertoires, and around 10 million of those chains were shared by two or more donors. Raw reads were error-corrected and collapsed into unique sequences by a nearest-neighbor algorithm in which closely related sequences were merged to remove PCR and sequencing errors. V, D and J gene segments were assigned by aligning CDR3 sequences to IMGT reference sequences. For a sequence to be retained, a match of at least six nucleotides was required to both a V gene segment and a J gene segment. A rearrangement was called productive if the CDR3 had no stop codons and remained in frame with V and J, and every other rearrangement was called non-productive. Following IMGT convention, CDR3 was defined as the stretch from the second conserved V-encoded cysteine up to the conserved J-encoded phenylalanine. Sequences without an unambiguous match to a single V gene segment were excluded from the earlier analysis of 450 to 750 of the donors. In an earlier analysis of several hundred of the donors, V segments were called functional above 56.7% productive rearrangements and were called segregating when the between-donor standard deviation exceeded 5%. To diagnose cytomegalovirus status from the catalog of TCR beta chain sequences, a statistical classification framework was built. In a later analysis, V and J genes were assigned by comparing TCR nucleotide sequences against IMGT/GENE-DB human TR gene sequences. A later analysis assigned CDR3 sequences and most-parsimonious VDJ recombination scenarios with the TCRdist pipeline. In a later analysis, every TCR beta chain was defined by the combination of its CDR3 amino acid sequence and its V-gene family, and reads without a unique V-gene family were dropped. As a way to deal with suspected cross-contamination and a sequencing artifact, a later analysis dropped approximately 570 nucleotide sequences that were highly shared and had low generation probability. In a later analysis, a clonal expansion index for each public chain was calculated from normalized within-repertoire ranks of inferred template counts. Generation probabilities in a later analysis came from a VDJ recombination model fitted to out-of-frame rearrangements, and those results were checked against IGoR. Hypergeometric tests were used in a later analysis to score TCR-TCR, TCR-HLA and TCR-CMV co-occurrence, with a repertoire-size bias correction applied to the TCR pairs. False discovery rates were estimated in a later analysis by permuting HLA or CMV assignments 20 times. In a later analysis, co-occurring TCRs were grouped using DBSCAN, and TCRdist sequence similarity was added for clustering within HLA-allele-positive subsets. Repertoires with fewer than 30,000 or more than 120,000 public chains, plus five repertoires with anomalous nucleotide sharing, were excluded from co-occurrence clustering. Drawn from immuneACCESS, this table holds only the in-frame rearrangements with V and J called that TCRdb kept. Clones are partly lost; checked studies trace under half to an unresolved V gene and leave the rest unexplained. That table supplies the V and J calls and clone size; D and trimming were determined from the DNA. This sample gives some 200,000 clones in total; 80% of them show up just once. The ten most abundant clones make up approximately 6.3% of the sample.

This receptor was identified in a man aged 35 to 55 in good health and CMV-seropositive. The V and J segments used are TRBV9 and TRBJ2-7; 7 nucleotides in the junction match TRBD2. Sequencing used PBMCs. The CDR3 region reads CASSVAGGPSYEQYF. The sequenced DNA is TGTGCCAGCAGCGTAGCGGGGGGTCCGTCCTACGAGCAGTACTTC.